This T cell receptor beta chain comes out of a study of blood T cells in healthy people across ages. Overall study results and limits: Diversity estimates drawn from one million T cells were deemed underestimates.

The V gene lost 4 bases and the J gene lost 4 bases, with 14 bases spanning the gap. Germline lookup yields CDR1 LGHNA and CDR2 YSLEER. There are 15 residues in the CDR3. This clonotype has a handful of counts. Its antigen is not known. Through a sample-barcoded 5' primer and a J-beta primer mix, a second PCR was run for roughly 7 to 12 cycles. TCRdb reprocessed the 5' RACE reads with MiXCR, giving one entry per CDR3 protein. The data show about 560,000 distinct CDR3 sequences, with approximately 26% seen just once and approximately 3.7% held by the top ten. These sequences were also reported in another study, on T cells of mothers and their children. That work adds: The authors added sample barcodes and 2-4 random nucleotides using the M1S primer of the second PCR.

The V and J genes are TRBV4-3 and TRBJ2-1; D tentatively reads TRBD1 or TRBD2 (5 bases each). The TCR sequence derives from a boy aged 2 to 10 in good health. The sample was blood. The CDR3: CASSLLLGDYNEQFF. CDR3 bases: TGCGCCAGCAGCCTCTTACTAGGGGATTACAATGAGCAGTTCTTC.